The 9 T cell receptor beta chains below were found in one sample sequenced in a study of cytomegalovirus exposure and HLA in healthy donors. PCR was performed using 60 Vbeta and 13 Jbeta primers. Assay: immunoSEQ multiplex PCR; the TCRdb copy retains only in-frame clones and omits some. The table lists some 110,000 clones, approximately 69% of them singletons. Sample: PBMCs. The receptors here all came from a man between 25 and 39 years old in good health and CMV-seronegative.

Here the CDR3 reads CASSLEVALYGYTF. The DNA of the CDR3 is TGTGCCAGCAGCTTAGAGGTCGCACTTTATGGCTACACCTTC. V usage is TRBV11-2 and J usage is TRBJ1-2; the D is unclear. CDR1 is SGHAT, CDR2 FQNNGV, per germline. The CDR3 is 14 amino acids. Trimming cost V 0 bases and J 5 bases, with 10 bases left between them.

The V gene is TRBV4-1, the J gene TRBJ2-1; maybe TRBD2 (8 bases). Trimming left V 5 bases short and J 0 bases short, with 23 bases between. Germline CDR1 is MGHRA and CDR2 is YSYEKL. This CDR3 is built from 19 residues. CDR3 region: CASSGQVGSGSSSYNEQFF. The CDR3 nucleotides read TGCGCCAGCAGCGGACAGGTAGGGAGCGGGAGTTCCTCCTACAATGAGCAGTTCTTC.

This clone was recorded once. The gene calls are TRBV28 and TRBJ1-3; no clear D. Germline CDR1 MDHEN, CDR2 SYDVKM. V was clipped by 6 bases and J by 2 bases, with 14 bases between them. The CDR3 has 15 residues. The CDR3 DNA follows: TGTGCCAGCAGCCACAGACAACCCCCTGGAAACACCATATATTTT. This translates into CASSHRQPPGNTIYF.

The chain couples TRBV2 to TRBJ1-5; D is possibly TRBD1 (6 bases). Germline-derived CDR1 and CDR2 are SNHLY and FYNNEI. Trimming cost V 7 bases and J 4 bases, with 17 bases left between them. The CDR3 has 15 residues. CDR3 bases: TGTGCCAGCAAGGGTGAGGGGGTGGGAAATCAGCCCCAGCATTTT. Its protein is CASKGEGVGNQPQHF.

In nucleotides, the CDR3 is TGTGCCAGCAGCGAGGTGGGACTAGCGCACACCGGGGAGCTGTTTTTT. Its translation: CASSEVGLAHTGELFF. The chain uses TRBV9 and TRBJ2-2; 10 nucleotides agree with TRBD2. Germline CDR1 SGDLS, CDR2 YYNGEE. The CDR3 contains 16 residues. V lost 3 bases and J lost 3; bases outside the gene matches: 5.

The CDR3 loop is CASSLVGGQENIQYF. The CDR3 DNA sequence: TGTGCCAGCAGCTTAGTAGGGGGACAGGAAAACATTCAGTACTTC. The chain carries TRBV7-9 and TRBJ2-4; TRBD1 matches 8 bases. CDR3 length: 15 amino acids. Germline CDR1 SEHNR, CDR2 FQNEAQ (reference sequence). The J segment lost 5 bases and the V segment lost 1 base, leaving 4 bases of the junction unmatched. Full variable domain (remainder filled in from reference TRBV7-9 and TRBJ2-4): DTGVSQNPRHKITKRGQNVTFRCDPISEHNRLYWYRQTLGQGPEFLTYFQNEAQLEKSRLLSDRFSAERPKGSFSTLEIQRTEQGDSAMYLCASSLVGGQENIQYFGAGTRLSVL.

The chain is built from TRBV7-2 and TRBJ2-7; 7 bases line up with TRBD1. The CDR3 length is 15 residues. Looked up from germline, CDR1 is SGHTA and CDR2 is FQGNSA. After removal of 5 bases from V and 0 bases from J, the junction contained 7 bases not matched to a gene. DNA for the CDR3: TGTGCCAGCAGCCCCGGACAGGCCCGCTCCTACGAGCAGTACTTC. Protein sequence: CASSPGQARSYEQYF.

The genes are TRBV5-6 and TRBJ1-6; the D is unclear. CDR1 and CDR2 (germline): SGHDT, YYEEEE. The CDR3 runs 15 residues. V was trimmed by 1 base and J by 7 bases, leaving 12 bases between them. CDR3 loop: CASSLRVSPNSPLHF. DNA for the CDR3: TGTGCCAGCAGCTTGCGGGTCAGTCCGAATTCACCCCTCCACTTT. Looking up the rest from reference TRBV5-6 and TRBJ1-6 gives the full variable domain: DAGVTQSPTHLIKTRGQQVTLRCSPKSGHDTVSWYQQALGQGPQFIFQYYEEEERQRGNFPDRFSGHQFPNYSSELNVNALLLGDSALYLCASSLRVSPNSPLHFGNGTRLTVT.

This clone was seen a handful of times. The chain joins TRBV4-1 to TRBJ2-1, with 12 nucleotides matching TRBD2. Per germline, CDR1 MGHRA and CDR2 YSYEKL. The CDR3 is 17 amino acids. V trimming: 0 bases; J trimming: 7 bases; junction bases outside the gene matches: 7. The CDR3 coding sequence is TGCGCCAGCAGCCAAGATCCAGGACTAGCGGGAAGGAATGAGCAGTTCTTC. Its protein product is CASSQDPGLAGRNEQFF.